These 5 T cell receptor beta chains were all obtained from the same sample, sequenced in a study of T-cell reconstitution after alpha-beta-depleted transplantation in children. Unique molecular identifiers were incorporated into the prepared TCRbeta library. TCRdb called the PCR reads again in MiXCR, with one record for every CDR3 protein. The sample carries some 520,000 distinct CDR3 sequences, about 30% recorded once. The input for sequencing was PBMCs from the stem cell graft donor, taken from the stem cell graft. The receptors come from a human donor who donated a stem cell graft to a child with aplastic anemia.

This clonotype has a handful of counts. CDR3 sequence: CASSPLAFSTDTQYF. CDR3 sequence (DNA): TGTGCCAGCTCACCATTGGCGTTTAGCACAGATACGCAGTATTTT. The chain couples TRBV18 to TRBJ2-3; D gene unclear. Deletions cut 2 bases from V and 0 bases from J, with 9 bases between. The CDR3 spans 15 residues. Germline V gives CDR1 KGHSH, CDR2 LQKENI.

This clonotype was detected a few times. The chain carries TRBV6-5 and TRBJ2-7; 9 bases map to TRBD1. Germline-derived CDR1 and CDR2 are MNHEY and SVGAGI. Losses at the gene ends were 6 bases for V and 4 bases for J; bases not matched to a gene: 10. This CDR3 has 15 amino acids. CDR3 region: CASSPGTGIKYEQYF. CDR3 in DNA: TGTGCCAGCAGCCCCGGGACAGGGATTAAGTACGAGCAGTACTTC.

The rearrangement links TRBV12-3 or TRBV12-4 to TRBJ2-1; TRBD2 matches 10 bases. The CDR3 is made up of 15 amino acids. V shed 3 bases, J shed 6 bases, and the junction held 5 bases outside the gene matches. The DNA of the CDR3 is TGTGCCAGCAGTTTCCCTAGCGGGAGTGTCAATGAGCAGTTCTTC. Its translation: CASSFPSGSVNEQFF.

This chain joins TRBV5-1 and TRBJ2-7, with D possibly being TRBD2 (6 bases). This CDR3 has 17 residues. Trimming took 3 bases from V and 7 from J, leaving 26 bases between them. Germline V gene lookup returns CDR1 SGHRS and CDR2 YFSETQ. The CDR3, as DNA: TGCGCCAGCAGCTCGTTCCTTCTAGCGACCCGGACGGGGGAGCAGTACTTC. Translation: CASSSFLLATRTGEQYF.

This clonotype was observed once. The chain recombines TRBV9 with TRBJ1-6; 10 bases fit TRBD1. Per germline, CDR1 SGDLS and CDR2 YYNGEE. The CDR3 is 15 residues long. Germline trimming cut 4 bases from V and 8 bases from J; bases unmatched to any gene: 6. CDR3 DNA: TGTGCCAGCAGCACACAAGACAGGGGGCATTCACCCCTCCACTTT. This encodes CASSTQDRGHSPLHF.